The entry below gives a single T cell receptor beta chain sequence along with its context. Produced via immunoSEQ multiplex PCR; TCRdb's table is partial and in-frame only. This table has about 28,000 clones, 78% appearing once. The sample comes from a study of T cell responses to AZD1222 COVID-19 vaccine. Germline V gene data show CDR1 as MGHRA and CDR2 as YSYEKL. The V end was cut by 0 bases, the J end by 0 bases, with 12 bases between. The CDR3 covers 17 residues. This chain joins TRBV4-1 and TRBJ1-3, with D hard to call. This receptor was taken from an adult in good health. This sample comprised peripheral blood, obtained on day 0 of AZD1222 vaccination. CDR3 nucleotide sequence: TGCGCCAGCAGCCAAGACTTAAGGCCAGTCTCTGGAAACACCATATATTTT. It is translated as CASSQDLRPVSGNTIYF.